This is a list of T cell receptor beta chains from one sample in a study of cytomegalovirus exposure and HLA in healthy donors. Assay used: immunoSEQ multiplex PCR; TCRdb lists only in-frame clones, some missing. The data show about 56,000 clones, around nine tenths seen once. Material: PBMCs. The receptors stem from a man younger than 30 in good health and CMV-seronegative. The CDR3 runs from the conserved cysteine through the conserved F or W. D genes are given only for firm matches. Clone size is not always given. Where it is, it says once, few, many or a class for expanded clones.

abundance: NA
j_gene: TRBJ1-5
v_gene: TRBV7-9
d_gene: NA
CDR3nt: TGTGCCAGCAGCAGATCGGGAAATCAGCCCCAGCATTTT
CDR3aa: CASSRSGNQPQHF

abundance: once
j_gene: TRBJ2-7
v_gene: TRBV29-1
d_gene: TRBD2
CDR3nt: TGCAGCGTCCGGCGGACTAGCGGCCTTTCCTACGAGCAGTACTTC
CDR3aa: CSVRRTSGLSYEQYF

abundance: NA
j_gene: TRBJ2-1
v_gene: TRBV2
d_gene: TRBD2
CDR3nt: TGTGCCAGCAGGGCTAGTACTACTAGCGGTACCTACAATGAGCAGTTCTTC
CDR3aa: CASRASTTSGTYNEQFF

abundance: few
j_gene: TRBJ2-5
v_gene: TRBV28
d_gene: NA
CDR3nt: TGTGCCAGCAGTTTATGGGCGGTCCAAGAGACCCAGTACTTC
CDR3aa: CASSLWAVQETQYF

abundance: NA
j_gene: TRBJ2-1
v_gene: TRBV28
d_gene: TRBD1
CDR3nt: TGTGCCAGCAGTCCCTGGGACAGGGACGGAAATGAGCAGTTCTTC
CDR3aa: CASSPWDRDGNEQFF

abundance: NA
j_gene: TRBJ2-1
v_gene: TRBV28
d_gene: TRBD2
CDR3nt: TGTGCCAGCAGTTTGGGGGGGGCGGGAGGGCGAAGTAATGAGCAGTTCTTC
CDR3aa: CASSLGGAGGRSNEQFF

abundance: NA
j_gene: TRBJ2-7
v_gene: TRBV6-5
d_gene: NA
CDR3nt: TGTGCCAGCAGCCGAGCGACAGAATACGAGCAGTACTTC
CDR3aa: CASSRATEYEQYF

abundance: NA
j_gene: TRBJ2-2
v_gene: TRBV6-6
d_gene: TRBD2
CDR3nt: TGTGCCAGCAGAATGGGACTAAACACCGGGGAGCTGTTTTTT
CDR3aa: CASRMGLNTGELFF

abundance: NA
j_gene: TRBJ1-5
v_gene: TRBV5-3
d_gene: NA
CDR3nt: TGTGCCAGACAGGGAAGGTGGAAGGGTTATAGCAATCAGCCCCAGCATTTT
CDR3aa: CARQGRWKGYSNQPQHF

abundance: once
j_gene: TRBJ2-1
v_gene: TRBV9
d_gene: NA
CDR3nt: TGTGCCAGCAGCCCAGGCGGGGGGACAGGGTCTATGCATGAGCAGTTCTTC
CDR3aa: CASSPGGGTGSMHEQFF

abundance: NA
j_gene: TRBJ1-2
v_gene: TRBV15
d_gene: TRBD1
CDR3nt: TGTGCCACCAGCAGAGATCCGGGACAGGTTGCCTATGGCTACACCTTC
CDR3aa: CATSRDPGQVAYGYTF

abundance: NA
j_gene: TRBJ1-4
v_gene: TRBV4-3
d_gene: TRBD1
CDR3nt: TGCGCCAGCAGCCCGGACAGGGCCCGGTCCGAAAAACTGTTTTTT
CDR3aa: CASSPDRARSEKLFF

abundance: NA
j_gene: TRBJ2-1
v_gene: TRBV7-2
d_gene: NA
CDR3nt: TGTGCCAGCAGCTTAGTACCTACTAGAAATGAGCAGTTCTTC
CDR3aa: CASSLVPTRNEQFF

abundance: NA
j_gene: TRBJ2-5
v_gene: TRBV7-9
d_gene: NA
CDR3nt: TGTGCCAGCAGCTTATTGTCCCCCGACCGGGAGTCGGAGACCCAGTACTTC
CDR3aa: CASSLLSPDRESETQYF

abundance: once
j_gene: TRBJ2-3
v_gene: TRBV27
d_gene: NA
CDR3nt: TGTGCCAGCAGCTACAGGTTTTTGGGAGATACGCAGTATTTT
CDR3aa: CASSYRFLGDTQYF

abundance: once
j_gene: TRBJ2-2
v_gene: TRBV7-9
d_gene: TRBD2
CDR3nt: TGTGCCAGCCCGCCTAGCGGGAGGTACACCGGGGAGCTGTTTTTT
CDR3aa: CASPPSGRYTGELFF

abundance: NA
j_gene: TRBJ1-2
v_gene: TRBV5-5
d_gene: NA
CDR3nt: TGTGCCAGCAGCTACCCAGGCTATGGCTACACCTTC
CDR3aa: CASSYPGYGYTF